The TCR beta chain under discussion was sequenced for a study of long-term antiretroviral therapy in people with HIV. immunoSEQ v3.0 was run at survey level. Data came from immunoSEQ multiplex PCR; TCRdb stores just in-frame clones and leaves some out. The table includes fewer than 25,000 clones, 81% detected once. Trimming took 2 bases from V and 2 from J; bases not matched to a gene: 7. This CDR3 region has 16 residues. The germline V gene encodes CDR1 SGHTA and CDR2 FQGTGA. The chain combines TRBV7-3 with TRBJ2-3; 7 bases are shared with TRBD2. Sequences were derived from unsorted PBMCs, sampled at the start of antiretroviral therapy, before treatment. The receptor's source is a woman aged 18-29 years with HIV. This chain's CDR3 is CASSLLGGGNTDTQYF. CDR3 nucleotide sequence: TGTGCCAGCAGCTTATTGGGGGGAGGGAACACAGATACGCAGTATTTT.